This T cell receptor (beta chain) was captured by sequencing in a study of human T cells and chemical hapten exposure. Trimming stripped 8 bases from V and 2 bases from J, with 8 bases between. This CDR3 is built from 12 residues. The germline gives CDR1 SNHLY, CDR2 FYNNEI. TCRdb itself ran the RACE reads through MiXCR, one entry per CDR3 protein. The sample has approximately 400,000 distinct CDR3 sequences; 4% to 6% are singletons. This clonotype was seen ten or more times. Documented time point: pre-sensitization, week 0. Treatment indicated: therapeutic diphenylcyclopropenone sensitization with weekly scalp DPC. Each donor was an alopecia patient between 18 and 70 years of age who qualified for DPC.

Sequenced here: whole blood, sampled in connection with sensitization to the hapten diphenylcyclopropenone (DPC). The chain combines TRBV2 with TRBJ2-3; D is uncertain. The sequence was collected from a woman in her forties or fifties with alopecia areata. Some clones in this sample may be carry-over from other donors' samples. CDR3 DNA: TGTGCCAGCGGATACCTCACAGATACGCAGTATTTT. It is translated as CASGYLTDTQYF.